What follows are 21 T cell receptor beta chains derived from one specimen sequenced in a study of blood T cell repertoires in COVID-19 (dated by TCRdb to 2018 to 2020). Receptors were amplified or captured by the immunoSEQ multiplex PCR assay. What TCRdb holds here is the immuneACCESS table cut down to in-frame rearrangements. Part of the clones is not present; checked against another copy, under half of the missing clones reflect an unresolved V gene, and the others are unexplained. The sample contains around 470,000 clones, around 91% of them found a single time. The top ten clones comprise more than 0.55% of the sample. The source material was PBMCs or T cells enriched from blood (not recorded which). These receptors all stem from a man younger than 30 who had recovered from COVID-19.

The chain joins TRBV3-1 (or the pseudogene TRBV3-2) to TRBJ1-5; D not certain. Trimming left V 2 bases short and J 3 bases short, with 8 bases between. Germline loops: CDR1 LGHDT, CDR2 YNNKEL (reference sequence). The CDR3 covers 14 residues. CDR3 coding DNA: TGTGCCAGCAGCCAACGACAATTCAATCAGCCCCAGCATTTT. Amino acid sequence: CASSQRQFNQPQHF.

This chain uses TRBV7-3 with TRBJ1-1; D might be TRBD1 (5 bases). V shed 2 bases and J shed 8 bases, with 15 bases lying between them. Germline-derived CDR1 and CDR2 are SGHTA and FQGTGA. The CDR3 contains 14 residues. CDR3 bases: TGTGCCAGCAGCTTAGGGAGAGAGGAGGGGGAAGCTTTCTTT. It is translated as CASSLGREEGEAFF. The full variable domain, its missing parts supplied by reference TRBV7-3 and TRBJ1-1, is GAGVSQTPSNKVTEKGKYVELRCDPISGHTALYWYRQSLGQGPEFLIYFQGTGAADDSGLPNDRFFAVRPEGSVSTLKIQRTERGDSAVYLCASSLGREEGEAFFGQGTRLTVV.

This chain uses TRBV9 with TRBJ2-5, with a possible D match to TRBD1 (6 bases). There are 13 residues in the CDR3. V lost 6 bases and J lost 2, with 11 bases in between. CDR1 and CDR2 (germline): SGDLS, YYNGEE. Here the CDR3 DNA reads TGTGCCAGCACCAGGGGCCTACAAGAGACCCAGTACTTC. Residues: CASTRGLQETQYF.

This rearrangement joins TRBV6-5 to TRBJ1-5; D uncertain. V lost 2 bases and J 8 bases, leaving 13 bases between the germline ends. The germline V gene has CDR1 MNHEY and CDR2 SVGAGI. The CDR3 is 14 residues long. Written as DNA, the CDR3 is TGTGCCAGCAGTTACGCTCCGGGTTCTGAGCCCCAGCATTTT. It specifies CASSYAPGSEPQHF.

The CDR3 DNA is TGTGCCAGCAGCGGACAGGGCTCCTACGAGCAGTACTTC. Its translation is CASSGQGSYEQYF. V is TRBV5-4 and J is TRBJ2-7, with TRBD1 matching 8 bases. Germline values: CDR1 SGHNT, CDR2 YYREEE (reference sequence). V dropped 4 bases and J dropped 0; count of bases not matched to a gene: 0. The CDR3 contains 13 residues.

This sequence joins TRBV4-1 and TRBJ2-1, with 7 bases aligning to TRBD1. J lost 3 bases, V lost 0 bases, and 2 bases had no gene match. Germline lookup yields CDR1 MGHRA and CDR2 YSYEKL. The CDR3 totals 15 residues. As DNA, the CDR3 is TGCGCCAGCAGCCAAGACCGGGACAGCTACAATGAGCAGTTCTTC. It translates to CASSQDRDSYNEQFF.

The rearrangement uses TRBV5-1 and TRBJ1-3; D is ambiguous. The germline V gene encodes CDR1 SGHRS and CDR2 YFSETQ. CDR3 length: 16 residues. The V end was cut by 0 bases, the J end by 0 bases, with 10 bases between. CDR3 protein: CASSLGHLNSGNTIYF. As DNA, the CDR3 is TGCGCCAGCAGCTTGGGACACCTAAACTCTGGAAACACCATATATTTT.

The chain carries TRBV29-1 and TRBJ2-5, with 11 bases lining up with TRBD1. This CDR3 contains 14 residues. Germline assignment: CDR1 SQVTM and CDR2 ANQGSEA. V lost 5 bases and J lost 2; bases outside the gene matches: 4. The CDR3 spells CSVRTGGLQETQYF. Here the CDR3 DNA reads TGCAGCGTTCGGACAGGGGGCTTGCAAGAGACCCAGTACTTC.

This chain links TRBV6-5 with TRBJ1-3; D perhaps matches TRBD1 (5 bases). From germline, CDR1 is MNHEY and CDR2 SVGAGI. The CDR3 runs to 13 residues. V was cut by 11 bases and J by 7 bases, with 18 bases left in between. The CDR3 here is CAGGPRVGNTIYF. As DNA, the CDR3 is TGTGCCGGAGGGCCCAGGGTTGGGAACACCATATATTTT.

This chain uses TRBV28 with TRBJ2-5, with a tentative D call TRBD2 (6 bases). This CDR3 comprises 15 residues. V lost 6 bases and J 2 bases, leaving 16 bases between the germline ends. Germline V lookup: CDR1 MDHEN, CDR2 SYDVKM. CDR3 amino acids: CASRLTGGKQETQYF. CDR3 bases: TGTGCCAGCAGGTTAACCGGCGGGAAACAAGAGACCCAGTACTTC.

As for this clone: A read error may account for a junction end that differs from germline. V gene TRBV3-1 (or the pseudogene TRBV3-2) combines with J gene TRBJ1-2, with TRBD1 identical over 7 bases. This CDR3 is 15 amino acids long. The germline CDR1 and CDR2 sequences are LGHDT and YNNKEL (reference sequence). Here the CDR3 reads CASSQESNRGDPPIF. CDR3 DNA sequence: TGTGCCAGCAGCCAAGAGTCCAACAGGGGCGACCCTCCCATCTTC.

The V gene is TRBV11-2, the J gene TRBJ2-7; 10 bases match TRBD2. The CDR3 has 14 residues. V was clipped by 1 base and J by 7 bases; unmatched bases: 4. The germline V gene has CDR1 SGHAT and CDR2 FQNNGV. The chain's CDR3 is CASSLGTSGTEQYF. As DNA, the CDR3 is TGTGCCAGCAGCTTAGGGACTAGCGGCACGGAGCAGTACTTC.

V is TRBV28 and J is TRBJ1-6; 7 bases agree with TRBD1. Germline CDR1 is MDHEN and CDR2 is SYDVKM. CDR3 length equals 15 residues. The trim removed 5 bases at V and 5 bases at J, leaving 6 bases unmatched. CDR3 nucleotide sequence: TGTGCCAGCAGTGTCCGGGACAGAGATAATTCACCCCTCCACTTT. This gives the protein CASSVRDRDNSPLHF.

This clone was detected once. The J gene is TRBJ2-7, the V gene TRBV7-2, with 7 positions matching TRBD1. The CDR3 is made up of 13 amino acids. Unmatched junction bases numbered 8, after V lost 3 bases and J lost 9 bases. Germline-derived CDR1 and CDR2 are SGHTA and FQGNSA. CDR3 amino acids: CASSFLRDRTQYF. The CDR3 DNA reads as TGTGCCAGCAGCTTCCTCCGGGACAGAACGCAGTACTTC.

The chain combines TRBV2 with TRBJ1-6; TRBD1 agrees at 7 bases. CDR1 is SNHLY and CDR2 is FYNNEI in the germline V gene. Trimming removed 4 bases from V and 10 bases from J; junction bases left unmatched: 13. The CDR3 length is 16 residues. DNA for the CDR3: TGTGCCAGCAGTGGACCGACAGGGAATTTTAGGTCACCCCTCCACTTT. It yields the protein CASSGPTGNFRSPLHF.

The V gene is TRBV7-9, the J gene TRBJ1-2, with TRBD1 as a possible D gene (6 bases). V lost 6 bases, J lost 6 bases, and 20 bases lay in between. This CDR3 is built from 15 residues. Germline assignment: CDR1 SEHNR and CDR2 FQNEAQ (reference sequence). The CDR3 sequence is CASRNPIGTKDGYTF. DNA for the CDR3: TGTGCCAGCAGAAACCCAATCGGGACAAAGGATGGCTACACCTTC.

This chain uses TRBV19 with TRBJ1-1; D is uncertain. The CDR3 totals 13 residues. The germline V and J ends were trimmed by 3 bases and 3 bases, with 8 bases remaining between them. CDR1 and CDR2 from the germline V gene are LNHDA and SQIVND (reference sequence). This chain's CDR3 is CASSILVDTEAFF. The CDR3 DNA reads TGTGCCAGTAGTATTCTGGTAGACACTGAAGCTTTCTTT.

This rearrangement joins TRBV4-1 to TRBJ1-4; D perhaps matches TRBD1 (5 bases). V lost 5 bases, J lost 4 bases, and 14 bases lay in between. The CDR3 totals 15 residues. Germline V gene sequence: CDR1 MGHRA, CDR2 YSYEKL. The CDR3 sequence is CASSNKGASNEKLFF. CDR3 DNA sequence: TGCGCCAGCAGCAACAAAGGGGCGAGTAATGAAAAACTGTTTTTT.

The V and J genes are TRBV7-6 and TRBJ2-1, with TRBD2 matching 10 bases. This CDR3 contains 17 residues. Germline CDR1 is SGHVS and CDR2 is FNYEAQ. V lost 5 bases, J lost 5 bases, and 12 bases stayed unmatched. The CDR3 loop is CASSLSLLAGAHNEQFF. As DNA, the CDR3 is TGTGCCAGCAGCCTAAGCCTTCTAGCGGGAGCCCACAATGAGCAGTTCTTC.

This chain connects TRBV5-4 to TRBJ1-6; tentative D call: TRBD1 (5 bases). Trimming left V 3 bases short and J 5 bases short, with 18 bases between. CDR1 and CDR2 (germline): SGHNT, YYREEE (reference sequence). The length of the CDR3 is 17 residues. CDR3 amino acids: CASSSFKGVNNNSPLHF. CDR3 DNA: TGTGCCAGCAGCTCATTCAAAGGGGTCAACAATAATTCACCCCTCCACTTT.

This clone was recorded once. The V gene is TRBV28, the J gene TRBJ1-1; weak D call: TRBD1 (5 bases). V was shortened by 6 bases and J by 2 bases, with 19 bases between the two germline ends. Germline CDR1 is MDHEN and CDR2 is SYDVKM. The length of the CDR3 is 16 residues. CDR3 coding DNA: TGTGCCAGCAGCTACATAGGGGCAGATGGTAACACTGAAGCTTTCTTT. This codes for CASSYIGADGNTEAFF.